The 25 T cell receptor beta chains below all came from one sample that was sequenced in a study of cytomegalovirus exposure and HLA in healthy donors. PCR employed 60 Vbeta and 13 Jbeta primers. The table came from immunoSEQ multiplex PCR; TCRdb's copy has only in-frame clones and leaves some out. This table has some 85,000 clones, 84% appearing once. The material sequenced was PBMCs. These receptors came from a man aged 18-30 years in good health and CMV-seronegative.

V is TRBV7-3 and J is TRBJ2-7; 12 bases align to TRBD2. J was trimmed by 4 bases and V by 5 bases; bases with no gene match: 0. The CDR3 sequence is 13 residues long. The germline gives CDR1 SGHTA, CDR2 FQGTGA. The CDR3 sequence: CASSGTSGYEQYF. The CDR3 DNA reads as TGTGCCAGCAGCGGGACTAGCGGGTACGAGCAGTACTTC. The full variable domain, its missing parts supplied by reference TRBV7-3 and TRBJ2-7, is GAGVSQTPSNKVTEKGKYVELRCDPISGHTALYWYRQSLGQGPEFLIYFQGTGAADDSGLPNDRFFAVRPEGSVSTLKIQRTERGDSAVYLCASSGTSGYEQYFGPGTRLTVT.

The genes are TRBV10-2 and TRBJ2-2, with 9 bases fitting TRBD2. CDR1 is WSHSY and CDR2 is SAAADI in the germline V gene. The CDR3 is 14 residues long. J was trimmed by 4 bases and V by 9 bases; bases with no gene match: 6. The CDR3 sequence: CASGTSWGTGELFF. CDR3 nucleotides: TGCGCCAGTGGGACTAGCTGGGGCACCGGGGAGCTGTTTTTT.

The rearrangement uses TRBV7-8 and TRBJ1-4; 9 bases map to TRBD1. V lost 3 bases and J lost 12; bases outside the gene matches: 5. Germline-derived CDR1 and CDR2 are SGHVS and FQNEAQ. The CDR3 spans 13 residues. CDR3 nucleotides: TGTGCCAGCAGCTTCCGGGACAGGGTAGAACTGTTTTTT. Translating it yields CASSFRDRVELFF.

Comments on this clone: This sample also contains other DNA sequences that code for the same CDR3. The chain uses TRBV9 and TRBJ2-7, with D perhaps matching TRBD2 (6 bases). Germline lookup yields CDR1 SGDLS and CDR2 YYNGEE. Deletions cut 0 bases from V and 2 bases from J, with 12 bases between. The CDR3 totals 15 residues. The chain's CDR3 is CASSVDPAGTYEQYF. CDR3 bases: TGTGCCAGCAGCGTAGACCCAGCGGGTACCTACGAGCAGTACTTC.

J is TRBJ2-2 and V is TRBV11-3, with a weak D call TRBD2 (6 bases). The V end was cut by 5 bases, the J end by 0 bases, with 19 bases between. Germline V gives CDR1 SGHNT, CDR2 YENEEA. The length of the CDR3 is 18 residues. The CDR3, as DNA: TGTGCCAGCAGCCCCGGAGTGATTGCGGGGCCGAACACCGGGGAGCTGTTTTTT. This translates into CASSPGVIAGPNTGELFF.

CDR3: CASSLESRRLAGDSNEQFF. CDR3 DNA sequence: TGCGCCAGCAGCTTGGAATCAAGACGACTAGCGGGAGATTCGAATGAGCAGTTCTTC. The chain is built from TRBV5-1 and TRBJ2-1, with 12 bases aligning to TRBD2. This CDR3 comprises 19 residues. J lost 7 bases, V lost 0 bases, and 14 bases had no gene match. Germline loops: CDR1 SGHRS, CDR2 YFSETQ.

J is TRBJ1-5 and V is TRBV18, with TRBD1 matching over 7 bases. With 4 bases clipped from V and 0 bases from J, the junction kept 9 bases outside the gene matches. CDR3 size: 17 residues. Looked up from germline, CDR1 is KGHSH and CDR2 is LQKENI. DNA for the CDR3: TGTGCCAGCTCACAAGCAACCAGACAGGGTAGCAATCAGCCCCAGCATTTT. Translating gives CASSQATRQGSNQPQHF.

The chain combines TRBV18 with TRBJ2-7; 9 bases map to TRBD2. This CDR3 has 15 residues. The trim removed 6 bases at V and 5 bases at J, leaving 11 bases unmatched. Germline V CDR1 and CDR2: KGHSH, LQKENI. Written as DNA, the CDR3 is TGTGCCAGCTCCGGTAGCGGGAGACAGGTTAACGAGCAGTACTTC. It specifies CASSGSGRQVNEQYF.

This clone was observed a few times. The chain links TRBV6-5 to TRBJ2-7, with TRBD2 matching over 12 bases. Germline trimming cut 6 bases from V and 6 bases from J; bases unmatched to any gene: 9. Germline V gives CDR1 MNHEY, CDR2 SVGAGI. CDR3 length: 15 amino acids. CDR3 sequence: CASSTRLAGVSEQYF. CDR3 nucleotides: TGTGCCAGCAGCACGAGACTAGCGGGAGTTAGCGAGCAGTACTTC.

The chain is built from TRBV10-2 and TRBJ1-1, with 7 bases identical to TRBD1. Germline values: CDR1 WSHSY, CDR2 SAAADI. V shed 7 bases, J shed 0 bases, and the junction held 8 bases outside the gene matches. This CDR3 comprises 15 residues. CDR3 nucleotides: TGCGCCAGCATCCAACCGGGACAGATGAACACTGAAGCTTTCTTT. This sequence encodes CASIQPGQMNTEAFF.

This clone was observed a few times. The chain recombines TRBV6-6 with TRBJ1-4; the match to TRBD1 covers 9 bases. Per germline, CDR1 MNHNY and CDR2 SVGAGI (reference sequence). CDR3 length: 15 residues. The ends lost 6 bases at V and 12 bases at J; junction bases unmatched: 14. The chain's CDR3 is CASRDQQGAESELFF. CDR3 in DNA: TGTGCCAGCAGAGATCAACAGGGGGCAGAATCGGAACTGTTTTTT.

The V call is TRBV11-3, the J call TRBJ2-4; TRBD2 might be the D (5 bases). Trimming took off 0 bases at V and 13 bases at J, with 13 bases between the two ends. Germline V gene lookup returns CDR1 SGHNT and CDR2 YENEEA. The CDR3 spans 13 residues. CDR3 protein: CASSLDGSGPQYF. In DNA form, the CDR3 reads TGTGCCAGCAGCTTAGATGGAAGCGGCCCCCAGTACTTC.

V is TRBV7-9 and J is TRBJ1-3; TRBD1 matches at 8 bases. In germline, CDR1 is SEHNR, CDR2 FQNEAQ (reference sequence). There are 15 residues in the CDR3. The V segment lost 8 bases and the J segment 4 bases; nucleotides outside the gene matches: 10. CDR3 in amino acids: CASVRQGLGGNTIYF. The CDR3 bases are TGTGCCAGCGTCAGACAGGGGCTTGGAGGAAACACCATATATTTT.

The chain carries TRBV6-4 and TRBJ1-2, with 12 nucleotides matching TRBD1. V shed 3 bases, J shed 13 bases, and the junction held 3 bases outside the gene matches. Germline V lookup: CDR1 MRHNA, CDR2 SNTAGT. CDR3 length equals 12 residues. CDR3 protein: CASSEGQGALTF. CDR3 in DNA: TGTGCCAGCAGTGAGGGACAGGGGGCTCTCACCTTC.

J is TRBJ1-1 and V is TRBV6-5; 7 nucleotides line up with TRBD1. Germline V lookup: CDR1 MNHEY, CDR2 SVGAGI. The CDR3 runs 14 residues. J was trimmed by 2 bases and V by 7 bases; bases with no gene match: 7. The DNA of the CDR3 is TGTGCCAGCACCTCGACAGGGCTTAACACTGAAGCTTTCTTT. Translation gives CASTSTGLNTEAFF.

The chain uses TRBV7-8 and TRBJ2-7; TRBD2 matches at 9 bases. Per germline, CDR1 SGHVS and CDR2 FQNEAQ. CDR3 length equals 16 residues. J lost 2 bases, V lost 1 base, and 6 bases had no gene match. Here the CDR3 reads CASSLERTSAPYEQYF. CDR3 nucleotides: TGTGCCAGCAGCTTAGAAAGGACTAGCGCACCCTACGAGCAGTACTTC.

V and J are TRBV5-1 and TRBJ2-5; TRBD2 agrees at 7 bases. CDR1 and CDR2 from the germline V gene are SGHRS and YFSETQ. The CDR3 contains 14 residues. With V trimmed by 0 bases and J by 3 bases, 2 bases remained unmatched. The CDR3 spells CASSLALAEETQYF. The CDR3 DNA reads TGCGCCAGCAGCTTGGCCCTAGCGGAAGAGACCCAGTACTTC.

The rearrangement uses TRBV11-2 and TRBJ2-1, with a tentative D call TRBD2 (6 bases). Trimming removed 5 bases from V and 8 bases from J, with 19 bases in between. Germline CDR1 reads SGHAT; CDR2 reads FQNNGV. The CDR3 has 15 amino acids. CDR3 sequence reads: CASSLRFSGLDEQFF. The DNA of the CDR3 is TGTGCCAGCAGCCTACGGTTTAGCGGACTGGATGAGCAGTTCTTC.

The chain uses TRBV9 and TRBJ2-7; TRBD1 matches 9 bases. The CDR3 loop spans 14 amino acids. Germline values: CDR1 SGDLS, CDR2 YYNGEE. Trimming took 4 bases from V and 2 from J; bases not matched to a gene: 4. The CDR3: CASSTGQGPYEQYF. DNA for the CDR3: TGTGCCAGCAGCACGGGACAGGGTCCCTACGAGCAGTACTTC. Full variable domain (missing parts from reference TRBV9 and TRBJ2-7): DSGVTQTPKHLITATGQRVTLRCSPRSGDLSVYWYQQSLDQGLQFLIQYYNGEERAKGNILERFSAQQFPDLHSELNLSSLELGDSALYFCASSTGQGPYEQYFGPGTRLTVT.

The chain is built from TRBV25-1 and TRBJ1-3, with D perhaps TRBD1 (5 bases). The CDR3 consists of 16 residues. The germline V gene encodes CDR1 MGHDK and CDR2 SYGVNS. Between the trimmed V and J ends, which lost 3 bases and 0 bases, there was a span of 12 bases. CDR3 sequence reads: CASSDRQLLSGNTIYF. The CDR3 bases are TGTGCCAGCAGTGATAGACAGCTCCTCTCTGGAAACACCATATATTTT. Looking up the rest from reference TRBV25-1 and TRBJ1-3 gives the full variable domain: EADIYQTPRYLVIGTGKKITLECSQTMGHDKMYWYQQDPGMELHLIHYSYGVNSTEKGDLSSESTVSRIRTEHFPLTLESARPSHTSQYLCASSDRQLLSGNTIYFGEGSWLTVV.

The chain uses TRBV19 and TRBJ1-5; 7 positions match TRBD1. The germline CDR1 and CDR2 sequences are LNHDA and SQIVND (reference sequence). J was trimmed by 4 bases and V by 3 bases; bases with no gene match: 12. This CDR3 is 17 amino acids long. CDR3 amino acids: CASSINGQPQGNQPQHF. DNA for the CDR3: TGTGCCAGTAGTATCAACGGCCAACCACAGGGGAATCAGCCCCAGCATTTT.

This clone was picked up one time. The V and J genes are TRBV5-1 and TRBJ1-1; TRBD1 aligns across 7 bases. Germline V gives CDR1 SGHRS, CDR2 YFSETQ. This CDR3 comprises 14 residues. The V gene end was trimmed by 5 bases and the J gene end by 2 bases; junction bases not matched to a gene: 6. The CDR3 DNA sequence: TGCGCCAGCAGGTCCGGGACAGCAAACACTGAAGCTTTCTTT. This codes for CASRSGTANTEAFF. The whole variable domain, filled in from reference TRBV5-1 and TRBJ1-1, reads KAGVTQTPRYLIKTRGQQVTLSCSPISGHRSVSWYQQTPGQGLQFLFEYFSETQRNKGNFPGRFSGRQFSNSRSEMNVSTLELGDSALYLCASRSGTANTEAFFGQGTRLTVV.

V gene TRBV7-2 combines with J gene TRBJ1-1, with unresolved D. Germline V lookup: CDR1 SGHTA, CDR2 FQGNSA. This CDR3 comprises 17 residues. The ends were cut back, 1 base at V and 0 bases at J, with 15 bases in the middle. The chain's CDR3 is CASSLGRPIPMNTEAFF. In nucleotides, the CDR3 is TGTGCCAGCAGCTTAGGGCGGCCGATACCCATGAACACTGAAGCTTTCTTT.

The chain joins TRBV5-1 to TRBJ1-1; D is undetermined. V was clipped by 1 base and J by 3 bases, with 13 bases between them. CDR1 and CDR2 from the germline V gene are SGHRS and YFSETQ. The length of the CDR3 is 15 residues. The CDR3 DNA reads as TGCGCCAGCAGCTTGTTTCGGGGTGGGGACACTGAAGCTTTCTTT. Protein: CASSLFRGGDTEAFF.

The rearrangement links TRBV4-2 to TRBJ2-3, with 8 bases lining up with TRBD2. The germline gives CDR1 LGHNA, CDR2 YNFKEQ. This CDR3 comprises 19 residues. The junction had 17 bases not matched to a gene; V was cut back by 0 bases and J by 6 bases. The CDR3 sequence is CASSQEPNVVAGTLDTQYF. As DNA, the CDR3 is TGTGCCAGCAGCCAAGAACCAAATGTGGTAGCGGGAACGTTGGATACGCAGTATTTT.